Following are 10 T cell receptor beta chains from one sample sequenced in a study of blood T cells in healthy people across ages. PCR was performed a second time for about 7 to 12 cycles using a sample-barcoded 5' primer and a J-beta primer mix. TCRdb reprocessed the 5' RACE reads via MiXCR and lists one record per CDR3 protein. Of roughly 560,000 distinct CDR3 sequences listed, around 24% are singletons. In addition, the sample was reused for a study of T cells of mothers and their children.

Sequenced input: blood. Receptors originate from a boy younger than 18 in good health.

On this clonotype itself: This could be a read error, since a much larger clone is one nucleotide away. The rearrangement links TRBV24-1 to TRBJ2-5; D possibly corresponds to TRBD2 (6 bases). This CDR3 region has 13 residues. Germline values: CDR1 KGHDR, CDR2 SFDVKD. CDR3 in DNA: TGTGTCACCCGACGACGGGGAGGAGAGACCCAGTACTTC. Its translation: CVTRRRGGETQYF.

The chain couples TRBV12-3 or TRBV12-4 to TRBJ2-4; D is undetermined. V was cut by 5 bases and J by 2 bases, with 10 bases left in between. The length of the CDR3 is 14 residues. The CDR3 protein is CASSPGETKNIQYF. The DNA of the CDR3 is TGTGCCAGCAGTCCTGGTGAAACCAAAAACATTCAGTACTTC.

In its sample, this clonotype was seen once. This chain connects TRBV27 to TRBJ2-5, with D tentatively TRBD1 or TRBD2 (5 bases each). CDR3 length: 12 residues. V was cut by 6 bases and J by 13 bases, with 18 bases left in between. Per germline, CDR1 MNHEY and CDR2 SMNVEV (reference sequence). CDR3 coding DNA: TGTGCCAGCAGGGACGGGACGGCCCGACGGTACTTC. Protein product: CASRDGTARRYF.

This chain joins TRBV4-3 and TRBJ2-7; no clear D. Between the trimmed V and J ends, which lost 1 base and 7 bases, there was a span of 14 bases. CDR1 LGHNA and CDR2 YSLEER come from the germline V gene. This CDR3 is built from 14 residues. CDR3 bases: TGCGCCAGCAGCCAAGGCAGGCAGGCCCTAGAGCAGTACTTC. Amino acid sequence: CASSQGRQALEQYF.

Details on this clonotype: The junction departs from germline at one end; a sequencing error may be responsible. This chain uses TRBV2 with TRBJ2-7, with TRBD2 matching 11 bases. Germline V gives CDR1 SNHLY, CDR2 FYNNEI. This CDR3 has 15 residues. Here the CDR3 reads CAGSAGTSGSYEQYF. CDR3 DNA: TGTGCCGGCAGTGCCGGGACTAGCGGCTCCTACGAGCAGTACTTC.

This chain joins TRBV23-1 and TRBJ2-1; a possible D gene is TRBD2 (5 bases). TRBV23-1 is recorded as an ORF, its role being uncertain. The CDR3 spans 15 residues. Trimming removed 8 bases from V and 2 bases from J, with 16 bases in between. The CDR3 sequence: CASPPLEGAYNEQFF. The CDR3 DNA is TGCGCCAGCCCACCCCTTGAGGGCGCCTACAATGAGCAGTTCTTC.

The rearrangement joins TRBV5-1 to TRBJ1-2; 9 bases agree with TRBD1. The CDR3 spans 14 residues. Trimming at V came to 0 bases and at J to 3 bases, leaving 0 bases not matched to a gene. Germline lookup yields CDR1 SGHRS and CDR2 YFSETQ. CDR3 sequence (DNA): TGCGCCAGCAGCTTGGGGACAGGGGACTATGGCTACACCTTC. It translates to CASSLGTGDYGYTF.

V gene TRBV9 combines with J gene TRBJ1-2; D not certain. Germline lookup yields CDR1 SGDLS and CDR2 YYNGEE. CDR3 length: 13 residues. V was pared by 6 bases and J by 2 bases, with 11 bases between. CDR3 protein: CASTPSMNYGYTF. The CDR3 DNA reads TGTGCCAGCACTCCTTCTATGAACTATGGCTACACCTTC.

This clonotype was counted a few times. The chain uses TRBV27 and TRBJ2-1; 8 nucleotides line up with TRBD2. The germline gives CDR1 MNHEY, CDR2 SMNVEV (reference sequence). The CDR3 contains 15 residues. The ends lost 4 bases at V and 4 bases at J; junction bases unmatched: 6. CDR3: CASSSRGGTYNEQFF. DNA for the CDR3: TGTGCCAGCAGTTCCCGGGGGGGAACTTACAATGAGCAGTTCTTC.

CDR3 sequence: CASSYYYTDTQYF. CDR3 in DNA: TGTGCCAGCAGCTACTACTACACAGATACGCAGTATTTT. V is TRBV7-9 and J is TRBJ2-3; no reliable D call. This CDR3 contains 13 residues. V lost 4 bases and J 2 bases, leaving 7 bases between the germline ends. Germline V lookup: CDR1 SEHNR, CDR2 FQNEAQ (reference sequence).